The clone carrying this T cell receptor (beta chain) has a count of ten or more. Trimming pared 6 bases from V and 0 bases from J, leaving 9 bases between. Germline assignment: CDR1 SGHVS and CDR2 FQNEAQ. This CDR3 is 14 amino acids long. This sample was included in a study of human T cells and chemical hapten exposure. Study as a whole: Patients got weekly scalp diphenylcyclopropenone doses over the approximately 24-week study.

What the library attached to individual cDNA molecules were unique molecular identifiers. TCRdb used MiXCR to reprocess the RACE reads, holding one entry per CDR3 protein. The sample has some 380,000 distinct CDR3 sequences, about 4.8% seen once; the top ten hold 2% to 2.5%. Time point noted: patch test 1, 2 weeks after DPC sensitization. This sample's treatment: therapeutic diphenylcyclopropenone sensitization with weekly scalp DPC. The TCR was taken from a woman aged 50 to 60 with alopecia areata. Some clones in this sample may be carry-over from other donors' samples. This rearrangement joins TRBV7-8 to TRBJ1-5; no reliable D call. The input for sequencing was whole blood, taken in connection with sensitization to the hapten diphenylcyclopropenone (DPC). CDR3 bases: TGTGCCAGCAGTCCAGTTTATAGCAATCAGCCCCAGCATTTT. Translated: CASSPVYSNQPQHF. The full variable domain, rest sourced from reference TRBV7-8 and TRBJ1-5, is GAGVSQSPRYKVAKRGQDVALRCDPISGHVSLFWYQQALGQGPEFLTYFQNEAQLDKSGLPSDRFFAERPEGSVSTLKIQRTQQEDSAVYLCASSPVYSNQPQHFGDGTRLSIL.